This T cell receptor beta chain was found in a study of cytomegalovirus exposure and HLA in healthy donors. Study-level findings and limits: Donor immune exposure was known only as CMV serostatus. Among TCR beta chains, those listed as cytomegalovirus-associated numbered about 160.

This PCR relied on a set of 60 Vbeta primers and 13 Jbeta primers. Only in-frame clones appear in the TCRdb table, and some are missing; sequencing was by immunoSEQ multiplex PCR. The sample consists of some 240,000 clones, around 73% of them appearing once. Details on this clone: Its antigen is not identified.

The V gene's germline CDR1 is SNHLY and CDR2 FYNNEI. Trimming removed 8 bases at V and 2 bases at J, with 12 bases between. This CDR3 comprises 13 residues. This clonotype was sampled from a male donor in good health and CMV-seronegative. The genes are TRBV2 and TRBJ1-1; perhaps TRBD1 as D (5 bases). Input material: PBMCs. For the CDR3, the DNA is TGTGCCAGCGCGCGGGGGGGTAACACTGAAGCTTTCTTT. Translated: CASARGGNTEAFF. Together with reference TRBV2 and TRBJ1-1, the CDR3 gives the full variable domain: EPEVTQTPSHQVTQMGQEVILRCVPISNHLYFYWYRQILGQKVEFLVSFYNNEISEKSEIFDDQFSVERPDGSNFTLKIRSTKLEDSAMYFCASARGGNTEAFFGQGTRLTVV.